These 25 T cell receptor beta chains came from one sample sequenced in a study of blood T cell repertoires in COVID-19. TCRdb's copy holds only in-frame clones and misses some; the assay was immunoSEQ multiplex PCR. The sample holds some 340,000 clones; 90% to 95% are singletons and the top ten take roughly 3.6%. Sequenced: PBMCs or T cells enriched from blood (not recorded which). The receptors come from a woman younger than 45 who had been exposed to COVID-19.

The chain has TRBV18 and TRBJ1-1, with TRBD1 identical over 9 bases. Germline CDR1 reads KGHSH; CDR2 reads LQKENI. This CDR3 spans 17 amino acids. V was pared by 3 bases and J by 1 base, with 9 bases of the junction left unmatched. The CDR3 loop reads CASSPRDRAGGNTEAFF. DNA for the CDR3: TGTGCCAGCTCACCCCGGGACAGGGCAGGCGGGAACACTGAAGCTTTCTTT.

CDR3 coding DNA: TGTGCCAGCAGTCGGGACACCACAGGCTATGGCTACACCTTC. Residues: CASSRDTTGYGYTF. The chain joins TRBV6-5 to TRBJ1-2; a weak D match, TRBD1 (6 bases). The V end lost 5 bases, the J end lost 4 bases, and 14 bases lay between the germline ends. This CDR3 is built from 14 residues. The germline V gene has CDR1 MNHEY and CDR2 SVGAGI.

The V gene is TRBV5-5, the J gene TRBJ1-4, with D perhaps matching TRBD1 (5 bases). V was clipped by 5 bases and J by 8 bases, with 19 bases between them. The CDR3 has 15 amino acids. Germline loops: CDR1 SGHKS, CDR2 YYEKEE (reference sequence). CDR3 sequence reads: CASRGRPGNREKLFF. In DNA, the CDR3 is TGTGCCAGCAGAGGTAGACCAGGGAATCGGGAAAAACTGTTTTTT. Drawing the rest from reference TRBV5-5 and TRBJ1-4, the complete variable domain is DAGVTQSPTHLIKTRGQQVTLRCSPISGHKSVSWYQQVLGQGPQFIFQYYEKEERGRGNFPDRFSARQFPNYSSELNVNALLLGDSALYLCASRGRPGNREKLFFGSGTQLSVL.

The chain has TRBV29-1 and TRBJ1-1, with D unclear. Germline V lookup: CDR1 SQVTM, CDR2 ANQGSEA. This CDR3 has 13 amino acids. The V gene lost 6 bases and the J gene lost 2 bases, with 13 bases spanning the gap. The CDR3 region is CSVREGSNTEAFF. The CDR3 nucleotides are TGCAGCGTCCGGGAGGGTTCTAACACTGAAGCTTTCTTT.

This chain connects TRBV3-1 (or the pseudogene TRBV3-2) to TRBJ2-7; maybe TRBD2 (5 bases). V was cut by 0 bases and J by 3 bases, with 15 bases left in between. The CDR3 has 16 amino acids. From germline, CDR1 is LGHDT and CDR2 YNNKEL (reference sequence). The DNA of the CDR3 is TGTGCCAGCAGCCAAGATCGGGCTAGCCCGGGCTACGAGCAGTACTTC. This translates into CASSQDRASPGYEQYF.

This chain links TRBV3-1 (or the pseudogene TRBV3-2) with TRBJ2-2; D perhaps matches TRBD2 (7 bases). The CDR3 has 16 amino acids. Trimming removed 6 bases at V and 4 bases at J, with 18 bases between. The germline gives CDR1 LGHDT, CDR2 YNNKEL (reference sequence). CDR3: CASRFTPGGRTGELFF. The CDR3 region has the DNA TGTGCCAGCAGGTTTACCCCCGGGGGGCGCACCGGGGAGCTGTTTTTT.

V and J are TRBV18 and TRBJ2-2, with a tentative D call TRBD1 (5 bases). V was shortened by 3 bases and J by 5 bases, with 7 bases between the two germline ends. In germline, CDR1 is KGHSH, CDR2 LQKENI. This CDR3 has 13 amino acids. CDR3 in amino acids: CASSPQGTGELFF. The CDR3 DNA follows: TGTGCCAGCTCACCTCAGGGAACCGGGGAGCTGTTTTTT. Variable domain in full (rest from reference TRBV18 and TRBJ2-2): NAGVMQNPRHLVRRRGQEARLRCSPMKGHSHVYWYRQLPEEGLKFMVYLQKENIIDESGMPKERFSAEFPKEGPSILRIQQVVRGDSAAYFCASSPQGTGELFFGEGSRLTVL.

The chain couples TRBV20-1 to TRBJ1-1, with no clear D. From germline, CDR1 is DFQATT and CDR2 SNEGSKA (reference sequence). V lost 3 bases and J 7 bases, leaving 9 bases between the germline ends. CDR3 length: 11 amino acids. The CDR3 DNA reads as TGCAGTGCTAGGCGCCAAAGTGAAGCTTTCTTT. Amino acid sequence: CSARRQSEAFF.

As DNA, the CDR3 is TGCGCCAGCAGCTTGGGGGCGTCTAGCGGGGGCCAGGAGGAGACCCAGTACTTC. This gives the protein CASSLGASSGGQEETQYF. This chain links TRBV5-1 with TRBJ2-5, with TRBD2 identical over 10 bases. Trimming cost V 0 bases and J 5 bases; bases outside gene matches: 13. CDR1 SGHRS and CDR2 YFSETQ come from the germline V gene. This CDR3 is built from 18 residues.

This clone was counted only a few times. V and J are TRBV5-8 and TRBJ1-1; unclear D gene. This CDR3 has 15 residues. The germline V and J ends were trimmed by 0 bases and 1 base, with 10 bases remaining between them. Germline CDR1 reads SGHTS; CDR2 reads YDEGEE. The DNA for the CDR3 is TGTGCCAGCAGCTTGGTATTGGGCCCGAACACTGAAGCTTTCTTT. Amino acid sequence: CASSLVLGPNTEAFF.

The V call is TRBV4-2, the J call TRBJ1-3, with 7 bases lining up with TRBD1. Per the germline V gene, CDR1 is LGHNA and CDR2 is YNFKEQ. The CDR3 length is 14 residues. The V segment lost 4 bases and the J segment 1 base; nucleotides outside the gene matches: 1. CDR3 residues: CASSPGQSGNTIYF. DNA for the CDR3: TGTGCCAGCAGCCCGGGACAGTCTGGAAACACCATATATTTT.

The CDR3 nucleotides are TGTGCCTGGAGTGGCCAGGGATACGAGCAGTACTTC. Translated, it gives CAWSGQGYEQYF. The chain uses TRBV30 and TRBJ2-7, with a possible D match to TRBD1 (5 bases). Germline CDR1 GTSNPN, CDR2 SVGIG (reference sequence). This CDR3 has 12 amino acids. Deletions cut 1 base from V and 4 bases from J, with 8 bases between.

The chain carries TRBV3-1 (or the pseudogene TRBV3-2) and TRBJ1-1; D not resolved. Germline values: CDR1 LGHDT, CDR2 YNNKEL (reference sequence). The V end was cut by 8 bases, the J end by 1 base, with 8 bases between. The CDR3 is made up of 12 amino acids. The CDR3 loop reads CASVRANTEAFF. In nucleotides, the CDR3 is TGTGCCAGCGTGCGGGCGAACACTGAAGCTTTCTTT.

The chain employs TRBV5-8 and TRBJ2-3; 11 bases align to TRBD2. This CDR3 contains 19 residues. In germline, CDR1 is SGHTS, CDR2 YDEGEE. V gave up 1 base and J gave up 2 bases; unmatched junction bases: 12. In DNA form, the CDR3 reads TGTGCCAGCAGCTTGACAGGGGCGTCTAGCGGGGGGCACACAGATACGCAGTATTTT. This codes for CASSLTGASSGGHTDTQYF.

The V and J genes are TRBV3-1 (or the pseudogene TRBV3-2) and TRBJ2-7, with D possibly being TRBD2 (6 bases). There are 17 residues in the CDR3. The ends were cut back, 1 base at V and 7 bases at J, with 23 bases in the middle. Per the germline V gene, CDR1 is LGHDT and CDR2 is YNNKEL (reference sequence). The CDR3 loop is CASSQGARDWGLGEQYF. CDR3 in DNA: TGTGCCAGCAGCCAAGGCGCTCGGGACTGGGGCTTGGGGGAGCAGTACTTC.

This rearrangement joins TRBV4-1 to TRBJ2-1; 10 positions agree with TRBD2. Looked up from germline, CDR1 is MGHRA and CDR2 is YSYEKL. V shed 3 bases, J shed 13 bases, and the junction held 6 bases outside the gene matches. The CDR3 loop spans 13 amino acids. The CDR3 coding sequence is TGCGCCAGCAGCCAGCTAGCGGGGGTTATCCAGTTCTTC. Translating it yields CASSQLAGVIQFF.

The chain couples TRBV5-5 to TRBJ1-2, with no clear D. The V end was cut by 4 bases, the J end by 2 bases, with 15 bases between. CDR1 is SGHKS, CDR2 YYEKEE, per germline (reference sequence). This CDR3 is built from 15 residues. CDR3 in amino acids: CASSAAGEINYGYTF. DNA for the CDR3: TGTGCCAGCAGCGCAGCCGGGGAGATCAACTATGGCTACACCTTC.

The rearrangement links TRBV7-9 to TRBJ1-1; possible D gene TRBD1, 6 bases. CDR1 is SEHNR and CDR2 is FQNEAQ in the germline V gene (reference sequence). Deletions cut 8 bases from V and 7 bases from J, with 17 bases between. The CDR3 runs to 13 residues. Here the CDR3 DNA reads TGTGCCAGCGGGTATGGGGACACAGTTGAAGCTTTCTTT. It translates to CASGYGDTVEAFF.

The chain has TRBV11-3 and TRBJ1-2; D possibly corresponds to TRBD1 (6 bases). Deletions cut 6 bases from V and 9 bases from J, with 14 bases between. This CDR3 has 12 amino acids. From germline, CDR1 is SGHNT and CDR2 YENEEA. The DNA of the CDR3 is TGTGCCAGCAGGGGCGCCAGGGGACGCTACACCTTC. It specifies CASRGARGRYTF.

The chain joins TRBV19 to TRBJ2-1, with no clear D. V gave up 2 bases and J gave up 5 bases, with 13 bases separating them. This CDR3 region has 15 residues. CDR1 is LNHDA and CDR2 is SQIVND in the germline V gene (reference sequence). The CDR3 bases are TGTGCCAGTAGTATACTTGACTCACGGGACAATGAGCAGTTCTTC. Its protein product is CASSILDSRDNEQFF.

The chain joins TRBV5-1 to TRBJ1-2, with 8 bases lining up with TRBD1. V lost 3 bases to trimming and J lost 4 bases; unmatched junction nucleotides: 5. Germline V gene sequence: CDR1 SGHRS, CDR2 YFSETQ. The CDR3 sequence is 14 residues long. The chain's CDR3 is CASSSGQGGYGYTF. CDR3 coding DNA: TGCGCCAGCAGCTCAGGACAGGGAGGCTATGGCTACACCTTC.

The V call is TRBV11-2, the J call TRBJ1-3, with 7 bases identical to TRBD1. Germline values: CDR1 SGHAT, CDR2 FQNNGV. The ends lost 5 bases at V and 2 bases at J; junction bases unmatched: 6. The CDR3 loop spans 15 amino acids. CDR3 nucleotide sequence: TGTGCCAGCAGCCGTCTAGACAGGGCTGGAAACACCATATATTTT. Amino acids: CASSRLDRAGNTIYF.

The chain links TRBV18 to TRBJ1-2, with 8 bases fitting TRBD1. The germline V gene encodes CDR1 KGHSH and CDR2 LQKENI. With V trimmed by 2 bases and J by 3 bases, 8 bases remained unmatched. The CDR3 sequence is 16 residues long. The CDR3: CASSPVAGQGDYGYTF. CDR3 DNA: TGTGCCAGCTCACCAGTGGCAGGACAGGGTGACTATGGCTACACCTTC.

This rearrangement joins TRBV6-6 to TRBJ2-7; TRBD1 might be the D (5 bases). The CDR3 runs to 15 residues. Trimming removed 6 bases at V and 3 bases at J, with 18 bases between. In germline, CDR1 is MNHNY, CDR2 SVGAGI (reference sequence). The CDR3 region is CASRPADRAVYEQYF. CDR3 DNA sequence: TGTGCCAGCAGACCAGCAGACAGAGCCGTCTACGAGCAGTACTTC.

The chain is built from TRBV13 and TRBJ1-1, with 9 nucleotides matching TRBD1. This CDR3 is built from 19 residues. After removal of 4 bases from V and 3 bases from J, the junction contained 18 bases not matched to a gene. Germline-derived CDR1 and CDR2 are PRHDT and FYEKMQ (reference sequence). This CDR3 reads CASSSSVGTGFSGDTEAFF. In DNA form, the CDR3 reads TGTGCCAGCAGCTCCTCGGTGGGGACAGGGTTTTCAGGGGACACTGAAGCTTTCTTT. The variable domain in full, with the rest retrieved from reference TRBV13 and TRBJ1-1, is AAGVIQSPRHLIKEKRETATLKCYPIPRHDTVYWYQQGPGQDPQFLISFYEKMQSDKGSIPDRFSAQQFSDYHSELNMSSLELGDSALYFCASSSSVGTGFSGDTEAFFGQGTRLTVV.